Given below is one T cell receptor (beta chain) in context. Its antigen remains unknown. This entry belongs to a study of cytomegalovirus exposure and HLA in healthy donors. Study-wide results and caveats: Later analysis suggested links between common viral pathogens and several top significant clusters.

The PCR ran on 60 Vbeta and 13 Jbeta primers. Authors' methods: Roughly 10 million shared chains were among approximately 80 million unique TCR beta chains counted in a later analysis. Only in-frame clones appear in the TCRdb table, and some are missing; sequencing was by immunoSEQ multiplex PCR. D and trimming were read from the DNA, whereas the V and J calls and clone size are those reported in that table. The profile shows roughly 160,000 clones, approximately 88% of them singletons. Sequenced input: PBMCs. The TCR comes from a boy aged 2 to 10 in good health and CMV-seronegative.

DNA of the CDR3: TGTGCCAGCAGCCCAGGACGGGAGATGAAAGATACGCAGTATTTT. This encodes CASSPGREMKDTQYF. V usage is TRBV7-9 and J usage is TRBJ2-3; possibly TRBD2 for D (6 bases). The V gene lost 5 bases and the J gene lost 5 bases, with 17 bases spanning the gap. The germline gives CDR1 SEHNR, CDR2 FQNEAQ (reference sequence). The CDR3 totals 15 residues.